The TCR beta chain described here comes from a study of cytomegalovirus exposure and HLA in healthy donors. This PCR relied on a set of 60 Vbeta primers and 13 Jbeta primers. Some clones are missing from TCRdb's copy, which holds only in-frame ones; the method was immunoSEQ multiplex PCR. The sample yields about 190,000 clones, roughly three quarters seen once. The CDR3 is made up of 18 amino acids. The V segment lost 5 bases and the J segment 5 bases; nucleotides outside the gene matches: 18. Germline loops: CDR1 SGHVS, CDR2 FQNEAQ. Whole-study findings and limits: A link between a missense DCLRE1C variant and TCR beta V- and J-gene trimming emerged from a later analysis. There were reportedly fewer N-insertions in an Asian-associated ancestry cluster than the roughly 670-donor mean, in a later analysis.

As concerns this clone: The target antigen is unknown.

What was sequenced was PBMCs. This chain connects TRBV7-8 to TRBJ2-5; 9 bases match TRBD2. The clonotype originates from a woman aged 45-65 years in good health and CMV-seronegative. CDR3 nucleotides: TGTGCCAGCAGCCCAAGGAGGAGCGGGGGGACTTTAGTGGAGACCCAGTACTTC. Encoded protein: CASSPRRSGGTLVETQYF. Based on the CDR3 plus reference TRBV7-8 and TRBJ2-5, the full variable domain is GAGVSQSPRYKVAKRGQDVALRCDPISGHVSLFWYQQALGQGPEFLTYFQNEAQLDKSGLPSDRFFAERPEGSVSTLKIQRTQQEDSAVYLCASSPRRSGGTLVETQYFGPGTRLLVL.